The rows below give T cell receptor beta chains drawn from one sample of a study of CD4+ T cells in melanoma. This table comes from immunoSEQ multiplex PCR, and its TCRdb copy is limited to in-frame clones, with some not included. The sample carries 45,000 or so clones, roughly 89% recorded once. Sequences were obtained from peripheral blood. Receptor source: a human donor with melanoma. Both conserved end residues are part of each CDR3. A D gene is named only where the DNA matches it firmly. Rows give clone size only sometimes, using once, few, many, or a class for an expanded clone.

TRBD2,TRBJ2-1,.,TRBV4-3,CASSQESRAGVHGEQFF,TGCGCCAGCAGCCAAGAGAGTAGAGCGGGGGTGCATGGTGAGCAGTTCTTC
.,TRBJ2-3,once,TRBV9,CASSVRGQFGGYGDTQYF,TGTGCCAGCAGCGTCCGGGGACAATTCGGAGGTTACGGGGATACGCAGTATTTT
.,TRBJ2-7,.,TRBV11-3,CASSARDGAYEQYF,TGTGCCAGCAGCGCCCGGGACGGAGCCTACGAGCAGTACTTC
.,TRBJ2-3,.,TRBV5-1,CASSFAPRGDTQYF,TGCGCCAGCAGCTTCGCCCCAAGGGGGGATACGCAGTATTTT
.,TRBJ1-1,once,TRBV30,CAHWRFMNTEAFF,TGTGCCCACTGGAGGTTCATGAACACTGAAGCTTTCTTT
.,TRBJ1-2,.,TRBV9,CASSARDAAGYTF,TGTGCCAGCAGTGCCAGGGATGCGGCTGGCTACACCTTC
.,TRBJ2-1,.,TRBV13,CASSTRANNEQFF,TGTGCCAGCAGCACCCGGGCCAACAATGAGCAGTTCTTC
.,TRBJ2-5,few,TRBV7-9,CASSSRGAETQYF,TGTGCCAGCAGTTCCCGGGGAGCCGAGACCCAGTACTTC
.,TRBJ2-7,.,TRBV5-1,CASSNNRDEQYF,TGCGCCAGCAGTAACAACCGGGACGAGCAGTACTTC
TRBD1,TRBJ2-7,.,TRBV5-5,CASSLFRGPRSYEQYF,TGTGCCAGCAGCTTATTCAGGGGGCCCCGCTCCTACGAGCAGTACTTC
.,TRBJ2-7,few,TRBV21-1,CASRRDRPNGGYEQYF,TGTGCCAGCAGAAGGGACAGGCCTAATGGAGGCTACGAGCAGTACTTC
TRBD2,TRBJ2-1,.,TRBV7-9,CASSPPGAGDWEQFF,TGTGCCAGCAGCCCGCCCGGGGCGGGGGACTGGGAGCAGTTCTTC
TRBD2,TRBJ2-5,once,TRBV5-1,CASSLFLAGEETQYF,TGCGCCAGCAGCTTGTTCCTAGCGGGGGAGGAGACCCAGTACTTC
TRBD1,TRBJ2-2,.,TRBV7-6,CASSLEAPGQVFTGELFF,TGTGCCAGCAGCTTAGAGGCCCCAGGACAGGTCTTCACCGGGGAGCTGTTTTTT
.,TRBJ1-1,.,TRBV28,CASSLAGLAFF,TGTGCCAGCAGTTTAGCAGGGTTGGCTTTCTTT
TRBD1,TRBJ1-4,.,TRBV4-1,CASSQTAGGKLFF,TGCGCCAGCAGCCAAACCGCAGGGGGAAAACTGTTTTTT